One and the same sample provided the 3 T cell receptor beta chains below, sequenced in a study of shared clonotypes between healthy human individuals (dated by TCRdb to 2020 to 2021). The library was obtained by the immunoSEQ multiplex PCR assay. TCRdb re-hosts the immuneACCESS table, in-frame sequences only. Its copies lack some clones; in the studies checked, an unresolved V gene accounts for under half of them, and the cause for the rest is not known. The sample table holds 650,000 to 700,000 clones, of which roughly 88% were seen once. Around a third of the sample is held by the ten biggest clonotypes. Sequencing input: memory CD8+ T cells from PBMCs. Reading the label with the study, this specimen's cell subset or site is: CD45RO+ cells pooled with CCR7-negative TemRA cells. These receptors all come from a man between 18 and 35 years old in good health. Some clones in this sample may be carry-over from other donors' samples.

The CDR3 DNA reads as TGTGCCAGCAGCTTCGAGCGGGGACACTACGAGCAGTACTTC. Protein: CASSFERGHYEQYF. The V gene is TRBV7-6, the J gene TRBJ2-7; TRBD2 is a possible D gene (7 bases). The CDR3 spans 14 residues. Per germline, CDR1 SGHVS and CDR2 FNYEAQ. The germline V and J ends were trimmed by 3 bases and 3 bases, with 12 bases remaining between them.

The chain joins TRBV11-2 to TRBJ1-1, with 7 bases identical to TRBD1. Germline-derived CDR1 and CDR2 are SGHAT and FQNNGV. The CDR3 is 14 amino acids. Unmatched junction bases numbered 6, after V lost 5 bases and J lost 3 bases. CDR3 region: CASSVQGRDTEAFF. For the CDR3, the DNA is TGTGCCAGCAGCGTACAGGGGAGGGACACTGAAGCTTTCTTT.

This chain's CDR3 is CASSPVLAGELFF. CDR3 sequence (DNA): TGTGCCAGTAGTCCAGTTTTGGCCGGGGAGCTGTTTTTT. V gene TRBV19 combines with J gene TRBJ2-2; D gene uncertain. The V gene's germline CDR1 is LNHDA and CDR2 SQIVND (reference sequence). The CDR3 is 13 residues long. Between the trimmed V and J ends, which lost 5 bases and 6 bases, there was a span of 10 bases.